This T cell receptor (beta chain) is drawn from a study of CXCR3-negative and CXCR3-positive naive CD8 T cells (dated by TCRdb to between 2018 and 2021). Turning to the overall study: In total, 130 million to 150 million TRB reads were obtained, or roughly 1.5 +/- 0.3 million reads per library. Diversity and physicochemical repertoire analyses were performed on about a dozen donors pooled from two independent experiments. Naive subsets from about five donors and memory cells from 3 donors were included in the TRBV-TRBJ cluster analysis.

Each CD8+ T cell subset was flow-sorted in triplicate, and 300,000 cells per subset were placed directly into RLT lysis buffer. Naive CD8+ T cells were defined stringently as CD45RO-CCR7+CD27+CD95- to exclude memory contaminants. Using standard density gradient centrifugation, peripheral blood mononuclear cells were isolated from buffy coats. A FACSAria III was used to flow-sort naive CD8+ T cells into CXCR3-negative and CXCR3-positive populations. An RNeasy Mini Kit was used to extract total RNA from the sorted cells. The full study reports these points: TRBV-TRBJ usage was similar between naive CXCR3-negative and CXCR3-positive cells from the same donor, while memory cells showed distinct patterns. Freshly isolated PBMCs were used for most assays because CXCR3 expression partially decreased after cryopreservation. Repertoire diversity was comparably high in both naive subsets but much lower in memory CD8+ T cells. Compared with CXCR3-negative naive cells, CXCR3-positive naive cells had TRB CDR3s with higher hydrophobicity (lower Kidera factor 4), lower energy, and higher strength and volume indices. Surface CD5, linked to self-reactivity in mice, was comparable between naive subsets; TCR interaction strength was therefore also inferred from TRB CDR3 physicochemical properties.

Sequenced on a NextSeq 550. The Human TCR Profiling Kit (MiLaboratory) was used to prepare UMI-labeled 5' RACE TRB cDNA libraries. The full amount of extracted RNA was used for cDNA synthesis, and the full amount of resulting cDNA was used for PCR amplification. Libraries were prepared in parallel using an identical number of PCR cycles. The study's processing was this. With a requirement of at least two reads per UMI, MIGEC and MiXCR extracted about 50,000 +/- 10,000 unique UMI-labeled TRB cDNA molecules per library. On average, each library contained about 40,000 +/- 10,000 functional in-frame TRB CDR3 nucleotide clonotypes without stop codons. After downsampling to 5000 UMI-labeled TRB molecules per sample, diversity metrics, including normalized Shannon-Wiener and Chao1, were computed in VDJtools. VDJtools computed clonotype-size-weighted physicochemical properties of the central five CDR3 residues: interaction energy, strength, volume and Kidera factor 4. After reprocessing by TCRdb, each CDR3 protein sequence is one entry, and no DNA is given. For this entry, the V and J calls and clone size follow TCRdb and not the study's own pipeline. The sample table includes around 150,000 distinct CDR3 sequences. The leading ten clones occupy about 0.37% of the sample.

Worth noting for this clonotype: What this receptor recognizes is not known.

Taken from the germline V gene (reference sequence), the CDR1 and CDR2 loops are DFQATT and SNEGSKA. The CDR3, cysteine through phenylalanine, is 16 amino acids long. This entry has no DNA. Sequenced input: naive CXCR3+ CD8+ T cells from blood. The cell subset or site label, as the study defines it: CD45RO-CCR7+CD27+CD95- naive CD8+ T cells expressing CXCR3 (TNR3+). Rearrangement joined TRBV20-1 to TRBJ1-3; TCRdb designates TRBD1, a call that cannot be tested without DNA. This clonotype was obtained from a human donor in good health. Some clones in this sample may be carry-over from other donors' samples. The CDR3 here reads CSARDLNGPGGNTIYF.